The source of this T cell receptor (beta chain) is a study of shared clonotypes between healthy human individuals. The table came from immunoSEQ multiplex PCR; TCRdb's copy has only in-frame clones and leaves some out. The sample yields around 500,000 clones, 70% to 80% seen once. The CDR3 covers 17 residues. Germline V lookup: CDR1 SGHDT, CDR2 YYEEEE. The V gene lost 2 bases and the J gene lost 5 bases, with 19 bases spanning the gap. This rearrangement joins TRBV5-6 to TRBJ1-4, with D tentatively TRBD1 (5 bases). Sequencing input: PBMCs. The sequence was collected from a woman in her thirties or forties in good health. Some clones in this sample may be carry-over from other donors' samples. The CDR3 here is CASSFAGGPIGNEKLFF. The CDR3 DNA reads TGTGCCAGCAGCTTCGCGGGGGGTCCTATTGGGAATGAAAAACTGTTTTTT.